This T cell receptor beta chain was profiled in a study of blood T cell repertoires in COVID-19 (dated by TCRdb to 2018 to 2021). For the wider study: Samples from collaborators originated in the United States, Italy and Spain and spanned both the acute and convalescent phases of COVID-19. The prospective study material was composed of cDNA or gDNA derived from T cells, B-cell-depleted T cells, or PBMCs. Subjects who had been exposed to COVID-19, were actively infected with it, or had recovered from it provided the deeply sampled blood TCRbeta repertoires that made up the dataset. The repertoires were made available in a free public database intended to serve as a resource for research on the immune response to SARS-CoV-2. Samples were obtained from the ongoing ImmuneRACE study (first 160 participants) and from 1,200 or so subjects provided by 6 global collaborators. The sample metadata nearly always contained a de-identified subject ID, COVID-19 status, age in years and sex. Where available, HLA class I and class II types were taken from metadata supplied by the sample provider and were not determined by assay-based typing.

This clone was seen a handful of times. Which antigen it targets is not known. No per-base quality is available; no much larger clone lies one base away. General conclusions and limits of the study: The quantity of clinical and demographic metadata differed by source and by participant and was supplied without curation.

The immunoSEQ Assay, a bias-controlled multiplex PCR, was used to amplify TCRbeta CDR3 regions from genomic DNA. The published analysis was carried out like this. The number of nucleated cells in each sample was estimated by amplification of reference gene primers within the assay. To quantify the absolute abundance of each unique TCRbeta CDR3 rearrangement, sequence reads were collapsed and filtered. For each sample, productive Simpson clonality was calculated as the square root of Simpson's diversity index over productive rearrangements. Sourced from immuneACCESS, this table was stored by TCRdb with only in-frame sequences that have V and J called. A share of the clones is absent; for the studies checked, an unresolved V gene accounts for under half, and the remainder has no known explanation. V and J calls and clone size are those listed in that table; D and trimming were worked out from the DNA. The sample profile shows about 430,000 clones; roughly 88% of them were found once. The ten biggest clones cover about 1.4% of the sample.

Participants in the prospective study were enrolled through a virtual design, were aged about 18 to 100 years, and lived in under 25 United States geographic areas. To assign participants to cohorts, the prospective study relied on clinical history that participants themselves reported in a screening survey and a study questionnaire. Exposed participants had been in contact with someone with a PCR-confirmed or clinician-diagnosed COVID-19 case within 2 weeks of study entry. Each participant in the prospective study had whole blood, serum and a nasopharyngeal or oropharyngeal swab collected by mobile phlebotomists. Additional blood draws and questionnaires over an approximately 2-month period could optionally be provided by prospective study participants. Before DNA extraction, blood samples from the prospective study were shipped at room temperature or frozen. The material sequenced was PBMCs or T cells enriched from blood (not recorded which). The sequence was obtained from a young woman who had been exposed to COVID-19.

The CDR3 reads as follows: CASSLEQGLGGYTF. The nucleotides read TGTGCCAGCAGCTTGGAGCAGGGGTTGGGTGGCTACACCTTC. The rearrangement combines TRBV5-4 with TRBJ1-2; tentative D gene TRBD1, with 6 bases matching. V loses 0 bases of germline sequence and J loses 7 bases, and the interval between the two ends is 13 bases. The CDR3 numbers 14 residues from cysteine through phenylalanine. The retained sequence is limited to the CDR3, 42 bases, with the frame set at the first base. Taken from the germline V gene (reference sequence), the CDR1 and CDR2 loops are SGHNT and YYREEE.